This is a list of T cell receptor beta chains from one sample in a study of shared clonotypes between healthy human individuals. Profiled with immunoSEQ multiplex PCR; TCRdb holds only in-frame clones, not every one. The table includes hundreds of thousands of clones, approximately 79% detected once. Sequencing was done on a sample of memory CD4+ T cells sorted from blood. These receptors originate from a woman aged 25 to 39 in good health. The CDR3 runs from the conserved cysteine through the conserved F or W. Fields, in order: clone size, J gene, D gene, V gene, CDR3 DNA, CDR3 protein. The D gene is left open where the match is weak. Expanded clones get a size class; other rows say once, few or many, or leave the size out.

abundance: once
j_gene: TRBJ2-5
d_gene: .
v_gene: TRBV29-1
CDR3nt: TGCAGCGTTGGCCAGAGTAAAGAGACCCAGTACTTC
CDR3aa: CSVGQSKETQYF

abundance: .
j_gene: TRBJ1-2
d_gene: .
v_gene: TRBV15
CDR3nt: TGTGCCACCAGCAGAGAGCAGAACTATGGCTACACCTTC
CDR3aa: CATSREQNYGYTF

abundance: few
j_gene: TRBJ1-1
d_gene: TRBD1
v_gene: TRBV28
CDR3nt: TGTGCCAGCAGTTTATTGACGGGCAACAGGGGAGGCACTGAAGCTTTCTTT
CDR3aa: CASSLLTGNRGGTEAFF

abundance: once
j_gene: TRBJ2-2
d_gene: .
v_gene: TRBV28
CDR3nt: TGTGCCAGCAGTTACGGGAGTGTGACCGGGGAGCTGTTTTTT
CDR3aa: CASSYGSVTGELFF

abundance: .
j_gene: TRBJ1-1
d_gene: .
v_gene: TRBV5-5
CDR3nt: TGTGCCAGCAGCTTCGACAGTCTTTTGAGCACTGAAGCTTTCTTT
CDR3aa: CASSFDSLLSTEAFF

abundance: .
j_gene: TRBJ2-7
d_gene: .
v_gene: TRBV11-2
CDR3nt: TGTGCCAGCAGCTTAGATTTTGGAGGCAGACGGGTTCCCTACGAGCAGTACTTC
CDR3aa: CASSLDFGGRRVPYEQYF

abundance: .
j_gene: TRBJ2-5
d_gene: .
v_gene: TRBV11-2
CDR3nt: TGTGCCAGCAGCTTATGGAGAGAGACCCAGTACTTC
CDR3aa: CASSLWRETQYF

abundance: .
j_gene: TRBJ2-2
d_gene: TRBD1
v_gene: TRBV5-1
CDR3nt: TGCGCCAGCCAGACAGGGTACACCGGGGAGCTGTTTTTT
CDR3aa: CASQTGYTGELFF

abundance: few
j_gene: TRBJ2-5
d_gene: .
v_gene: TRBV19
CDR3nt: TGTGCCAGTAGTTCACTAGCCATTGGGAGTCGCGAGACCCAGTACTTC
CDR3aa: CASSSLAIGSRETQYF

abundance: .
j_gene: TRBJ1-3
d_gene: .
v_gene: TRBV5-1
CDR3nt: TGCGCCAGCAGTTTGGGACCGACGGTCTCTGGAAACACCATATATTTT
CDR3aa: CASSLGPTVSGNTIYF

abundance: .
j_gene: TRBJ2-1
d_gene: .
v_gene: TRBV11-2
CDR3nt: TGTGCCAGCAGGGACCCGCGGGGCAATGAGCAGTTCTTC
CDR3aa: CASRDPRGNEQFF

abundance: .
j_gene: TRBJ1-4
d_gene: TRBD1
v_gene: TRBV19
CDR3nt: TGTGCCAGTAGACAAACAGGGACAGGGAATGAAAAACTGTTTTTT
CDR3aa: CASRQTGTGNEKLFF

abundance: .
j_gene: TRBJ2-7
d_gene: .
v_gene: TRBV15
CDR3nt: TGTGCCACCAGCAGAGAAAACGTCGGGGCATGGTACGAGCAGTACTTC
CDR3aa: CATSRENVGAWYEQYF

abundance: .
j_gene: TRBJ1-5
d_gene: .
v_gene: TRBV28
CDR3nt: TGTGCCAGCAGTTTTAGTTCAGGACCCAAAAATCAGCCCCAGCATTTT
CDR3aa: CASSFSSGPKNQPQHF

abundance: few
j_gene: TRBJ2-5
d_gene: .
v_gene: TRBV7-3
CDR3nt: TGTGCCAGCAGCAAAAACGCGGGATTACAAGAGACCCAGTACTTC
CDR3aa: CASSKNAGLQETQYF

abundance: once
j_gene: TRBJ1-1
d_gene: .
v_gene: TRBV5-8
CDR3nt: TGTGCCAGCAGCTTGATGAGAGGGAAGAACACTGAAGCTTTCTTT
CDR3aa: CASSLMRGKNTEAFF

abundance: many
j_gene: TRBJ1-2
d_gene: TRBD1
v_gene: TRBV5-1
CDR3nt: TGCGCCAGCAGCTTGGACGGACAGGGGTATGGCTACACCTTC
CDR3aa: CASSLDGQGYGYTF

abundance: once
j_gene: TRBJ2-2
d_gene: .
v_gene: TRBV30
CDR3nt: TGTGCCTGGAGAAGGGGGGGCAACACCGGGGAGCTGTTTTTT
CDR3aa: CAWRRGGNTGELFF

abundance: .
j_gene: TRBJ2-7
d_gene: TRBD2
v_gene: TRBV29-1
CDR3nt: TGCAGCGTGAGGGGGGTTTCGGGACTAGCGGGAGGACTCTCCTACGAGCAGTACTTC
CDR3aa: CSVRGVSGLAGGLSYEQYF

abundance: .
j_gene: TRBJ1-5
d_gene: TRBD1
v_gene: TRBV7-8
CDR3nt: TGTGCCAGCAGCTACCGGGACAGGGATCAGCCCCAGCATTTT
CDR3aa: CASSYRDRDQPQHF

abundance: many
j_gene: TRBJ1-1
d_gene: .
v_gene: TRBV6-5
CDR3nt: TGTGCCAGCAGTTACTCGGGGGCCTGGGGCACTGAAGCTTTCTTT
CDR3aa: CASSYSGAWGTEAFF

abundance: .
j_gene: TRBJ1-2
d_gene: TRBD1
v_gene: TRBV29-1
CDR3nt: TGCAGCGTTGTATCCAGGGGGCTAGGGGACTATGGCTACACCTTC
CDR3aa: CSVVSRGLGDYGYTF

abundance: .
j_gene: TRBJ1-5
d_gene: TRBD1
v_gene: TRBV2
CDR3nt: TGTGCCAGCCAAATAGACAGGGAAATCGGGCCCCAGCATTTT
CDR3aa: CASQIDREIGPQHF

abundance: .
j_gene: TRBJ1-2
d_gene: TRBD1
v_gene: TRBV28
CDR3nt: TGTGCCAGCAGACCTACAGGGGGCGCGGTCTATGGCTACACCTTC
CDR3aa: CASRPTGGAVYGYTF

abundance: few
j_gene: TRBJ2-1
d_gene: TRBD1
v_gene: TRBV4-2
CDR3nt: TGTGCCAGCAGCCAAGAAGGACAGGGGGCCTCTGAGCAGTTCTTC
CDR3aa: CASSQEGQGASEQFF

abundance: .
j_gene: TRBJ1-2
d_gene: TRBD1
v_gene: TRBV28
CDR3nt: TGTGCCACACATCGGACAGGGGGGAACTATGGCTACACCTTC
CDR3aa: CATHRTGGNYGYTF

abundance: .
j_gene: TRBJ1-4
d_gene: .
v_gene: TRBV25-1
CDR3nt: TGTGCCAGCAGTGTCCTGGGGGGCCCGAATGAAAAACTGTTTTTT
CDR3aa: CASSVLGGPNEKLFF

abundance: few
j_gene: TRBJ1-2
d_gene: .
v_gene: TRBV14
CDR3nt: TGTGCCAGCAGCCAAAGTCCCGGTGCCTATGGCTACACCTTC
CDR3aa: CASSQSPGAYGYTF

abundance: .
j_gene: TRBJ2-1
d_gene: .
v_gene: TRBV2
CDR3nt: TGTGCCAGCAGCAAACAGGGCCAGGCGGTCAATGAGCAGTTCTTC
CDR3aa: CASSKQGQAVNEQFF

abundance: .
j_gene: TRBJ2-3
d_gene: TRBD1
v_gene: TRBV29-1
CDR3nt: TGCAGCGTTGAAGTCCGACAGGGGTTGGGGAATACGCAGTATTTT
CDR3aa: CSVEVRQGLGNTQYF

abundance: .
j_gene: TRBJ1-5
d_gene: TRBD1
v_gene: TRBV7-8
CDR3nt: TGTGCCAGCAGCTTAGGACGCTGGACAGGGGCCAATCAGCCCCAGCATTTT
CDR3aa: CASSLGRWTGANQPQHF

abundance: .
j_gene: TRBJ2-5
d_gene: TRBD1
v_gene: TRBV5-1
CDR3nt: TGCGCCAGCAGCCGGATCGGGGCCGGGACAGGGAGAGATCAAGAGACCCAGTACTTC
CDR3aa: CASSRIGAGTGRDQETQYF

abundance: few
j_gene: TRBJ1-4
d_gene: .
v_gene: TRBV19
CDR3nt: TGTGCCAGTAGCAAACAAGGGGCGGGAGAAAAACTGTTTTTT
CDR3aa: CASSKQGAGEKLFF

abundance: few
j_gene: TRBJ2-3
d_gene: TRBD2
v_gene: TRBV27
CDR3nt: TGTGCCAGCAGTTTACGTCCTATGGCTAGCGGGAGCTCAGATACGCAGTATTTT
CDR3aa: CASSLRPMASGSSDTQYF

abundance: few
j_gene: TRBJ1-5
d_gene: TRBD1
v_gene: TRBV27
CDR3nt: TGTGCCAGCAGTTGGGACAGGGATCAGCCCCAGCATTTT
CDR3aa: CASSWDRDQPQHF

abundance: .
j_gene: TRBJ1-4
d_gene: .
v_gene: TRBV11-2
CDR3nt: TGTGCCAGCAGTCTAGGATCCGTTGAAAAACTGTTTTTT
CDR3aa: CASSLGSVEKLFF

abundance: .
j_gene: TRBJ2-7
d_gene: .
v_gene: TRBV2
CDR3nt: TGTGCCAGCAGTGAAGCGGAGCTAGCCTACGAGCAGTACTTC
CDR3aa: CASSEAELAYEQYF

abundance: .
j_gene: TRBJ2-1
d_gene: TRBD1
v_gene: TRBV5-6
CDR3nt: TGTGCCAGCAGTTTCGACAGGGAACGGACCTACAATGAGCAGTTCTTC
CDR3aa: CASSFDRERTYNEQFF

abundance: .
j_gene: TRBJ2-2
d_gene: .
v_gene: TRBV5-1
CDR3nt: TGCGCCAGCAGCCGCGGACAGACCACCGGGGAGCTGTTTTTT
CDR3aa: CASSRGQTTGELFF

abundance: .
j_gene: TRBJ1-4
d_gene: TRBD1
v_gene: TRBV28
CDR3nt: TGTGCCAGCAGTAACCGACAGGGGCCGCGCGAAAAACTGTTTTTT
CDR3aa: CASSNRQGPREKLFF

abundance: .
j_gene: TRBJ1-2
d_gene: .
v_gene: TRBV27
CDR3nt: TGTGCCAGCAGGACAGCTAACTATGGCTACACCTTC
CDR3aa: CASRTANYGYTF

abundance: .
j_gene: TRBJ2-1
d_gene: TRBD2
v_gene: TRBV6-4
CDR3nt: TGTGCCAGCAGTGAACGGGAGGGCACGGTAGATGAGCAGTTCTTC
CDR3aa: CASSEREGTVDEQFF

abundance: .
j_gene: TRBJ2-1
d_gene: .
v_gene: TRBV5-1
CDR3nt: TGCGCCAGCAGGGTATTCAGTGACTCCTACAATGAGCAGTTCTTC
CDR3aa: CASRVFSDSYNEQFF

abundance: .
j_gene: TRBJ1-5
d_gene: .
v_gene: TRBV2
CDR3nt: TGTGCCAGCAGCGGACGGAATACATTGGGACAGCCCCAGCATTTT
CDR3aa: CASSGRNTLGQPQHF

abundance: .
j_gene: TRBJ2-5
d_gene: TRBD1
v_gene: TRBV11-2
CDR3nt: TGTGCCAGCAGTCACCCCACAGGGGGCTTTGGTAGGGAGACCCAGTACTTC
CDR3aa: CASSHPTGGFGRETQYF

abundance: .
j_gene: TRBJ1-6
d_gene: .
v_gene: TRBV6-5
CDR3nt: TGTGCCAGCAGGCTAAGTCGCCAGGGTAATTCACCCCTCCACTTT
CDR3aa: CASRLSRQGNSPLHF

abundance: .
j_gene: TRBJ2-1
d_gene: .
v_gene: TRBV10-1
CDR3nt: TGCGCCAGCAGTGTAAGGACAGCCAATGAGCAGTTCTTC
CDR3aa: CASSVRTANEQFF